Below, 26 T cell receptor beta chains from the same sample are listed, as sequenced in a study of blood T cell repertoires in COVID-19. Clones were sequenced by immunoSEQ multiplex PCR, and TCRdb holds only the in-frame ones, with some missing. This table holds 45,000 to 65,000 clones, around four fifths found once. Sequenced input: peripheral blood. Receptors originate from a man between 65 and 85 years old with active COVID-19.

This clone was observed a handful of times. V and J are TRBV27 and TRBJ2-7, with D uncertain. The germline V gene has CDR1 MNHEY and CDR2 SMNVEV (reference sequence). The germline V and J ends were trimmed by 7 bases and 6 bases, with 19 bases remaining between them. The CDR3 consists of 14 residues. CDR3 sequence (DNA): TGTGCCAGCAACAATGCCGGGTCTAAAGGCGAGCAGTACTTC. Translating it yields CASNNAGSKGEQYF.

The CDR3 is CASSLGGGASTQYF. CDR3 nucleotides: TGTGCCAGCAGCTTAGGCGGGGGGGCCTCCACCCAGTACTTC. The rearrangement uses TRBV7-9 and TRBJ2-5; TRBD2 aligns across 9 bases. J gave up 8 bases and V 1 base, and 5 bases lay outside the gene matches. Germline lookup yields CDR1 SEHNR and CDR2 FQNEAQ (reference sequence). The CDR3 covers 14 residues.

V is TRBV5-3 and J is TRBJ1-1, with D perhaps matching TRBD1 (5 bases). TRBV5-3 is classed as an ORF, of uncertain function. V dropped 0 bases and J dropped 1 base, with 10 bases sitting between them. This CDR3 comprises 15 residues. The CDR3 DNA reads TGTGCCAGAAGCTTGGAGGGGATCGGGAACACTGAAGCTTTCTTT. It specifies CARSLEGIGNTEAFF.

The chain links TRBV4-3 to TRBJ1-2; 8 bases match TRBD1. The CDR3 covers 16 residues. Germline-derived CDR1 and CDR2 are LGHNA and YSLEER. Trimming at V came to 4 bases and at J to 5 bases, leaving 12 bases not matched to a gene. In DNA, the CDR3 is TGCGCCAGCAGCCTCTCGGCTGGACAGGGTTGGTATGGCTACACCTTC. This sequence encodes CASSLSAGQGWYGYTF.

The chain uses TRBV11-1 and TRBJ1-1; D not resolved. Between the trimmed V and J ends, which lost 5 bases and 6 bases, there was a span of 10 bases. This CDR3 comprises 12 residues. The germline gives CDR1 SGHAT, CDR2 FQDESV (reference sequence). CDR3 protein: CASSPQLPEAFF. CDR3 nucleotides: TGTGCCAGCAGCCCCCAGTTGCCTGAAGCTTTCTTT.

The chain joins TRBV7-2 to TRBJ1-4; the D gene is possibly TRBD1 (5 bases). The length of the CDR3 is 15 residues. In germline, CDR1 is SGHTA, CDR2 FQGNSA. V was cut by 5 bases and J by 7 bases, with 17 bases left in between. The CDR3 is CASSIASGLPEKLFF. CDR3 coding DNA: TGTGCCAGCAGCATCGCTTCAGGGCTTCCTGAAAAACTGTTTTTT.

This rearrangement joins TRBV6-2 or TRBV6-3 to TRBJ2-1, with a weak D call TRBD2 (7 bases). Germline V CDR1 and CDR2: MNHEY, SVGEGT. The V gene lost 5 bases and the J gene lost 8 bases, with 28 bases spanning the gap. This CDR3 contains 18 residues. The chain's CDR3 is CASSPLPRLALRGDEQFF. Written as DNA, the CDR3 is TGTGCCAGCAGTCCCCTCCCCCGACTAGCCCTGAGGGGGGATGAGCAGTTCTTC.

V is TRBV6-2 or TRBV6-3 and J is TRBJ2-1; a possible D gene is TRBD2 (7 bases). V lost 2 bases and J lost 4, with 9 bases in between. Germline CDR1 is MNHEY and CDR2 is SVGEGT. CDR3 length: 14 residues. This CDR3 reads CASSYSGTYNEQFF. The DNA of the CDR3 is TGTGCCAGCAGTTACAGCGGGACATACAATGAGCAGTTCTTC.

This chain joins TRBV4-1 and TRBJ2-3, with 11 bases fitting TRBD2. V was pared by 5 bases and J by 2 bases, with 6 bases of the junction left unmatched. Germline CDR1 reads MGHRA; CDR2 reads YSYEKL. The CDR3 covers 16 residues. The chain's CDR3 is CASSLTSGIVTDTQYF. The CDR3 DNA follows: TGCGCCAGCAGCTTGACTAGCGGGATCGTCACAGATACGCAGTATTTT.

The chain joins TRBV7-8 to TRBJ1-3, with 7 bases matching TRBD1. V lost 5 bases, J lost 2 bases, and 3 bases stayed unmatched. Germline V CDR1 and CDR2: SGHVS, FQNEAQ. This CDR3 is built from 14 residues. CDR3 region: CASSLGTAGNTIYF. Here the CDR3 DNA reads TGTGCCAGCAGCCTGGGGACAGCTGGAAACACCATATATTTT.

This chain uses TRBV6-2 or TRBV6-3 with TRBJ2-7, with 8 nucleotides matching TRBD2. Germline V gene lookup returns CDR1 MNHEY and CDR2 SVGEGT. V lost 2 bases, J lost 0 bases, and 6 bases stayed unmatched. The CDR3 is 16 residues long. In nucleotides, the CDR3 is TGTGCCAGCAGTTACCCCCCGGGGGGGAGCTCCTACGAGCAGTACTTC. This encodes CASSYPPGGSSYEQYF.

The chain joins TRBV5-1 to TRBJ1-4; possible D gene TRBD1, 5 bases. V lost 4 bases and J lost 10, with 20 bases in between. This CDR3 is built from 15 residues. CDR1 is SGHRS and CDR2 is YFSETQ in the germline V gene. CDR3 DNA sequence: TGCGCCAGCAGCGGAGGGACGGCGGGGGATGGAAAACTGTTTTTT. Its translation is CASSGGTAGDGKLFF. The full variable domain, in which reference TRBV5-1 and TRBJ1-4 provide the parts outside the CDR3, is KAGVTQTPRYLIKTRGQQVTLSCSPISGHRSVSWYQQTPGQGLQFLFEYFSETQRNKGNFPGRFSGRQFSNSRSEMNVSTLELGDSALYLCASSGGTAGDGKLFFGSGTQLSVL.

This clone came up once. The V gene is TRBV11-2, the J gene TRBJ2-1; D is unclear. Between the trimmed V and J ends, which lost 1 base and 0 bases, there was a span of 10 bases. CDR1 is SGHAT and CDR2 is FQNNGV in the germline V gene. The CDR3 sequence is 16 residues long. CDR3 nucleotides: TGTGCCAGCAGCTTAGTACATTCCAGCTCCTACAATGAGCAGTTCTTC. Translated, it gives CASSLVHSSSYNEQFF. The whole variable domain, remainder taken from reference TRBV11-2 and TRBJ2-1, is EAGVAQSPRYKIIEKRQSVAFWCNPISGHATLYWYQQILGQGPKLLIQFQNNGVVDDSQLPKDRFSAERLKGVDSTLKIQPAKLEDSAVYLCASSLVHSSSYNEQFFGPGTRLTVL.

V usage is TRBV3-1 (or the pseudogene TRBV3-2) and J usage is TRBJ1-5; the D gene is possibly TRBD1 (6 bases). The V end was cut by 4 bases, the J end by 6 bases, with 13 bases between. The CDR3 runs to 14 residues. From germline, CDR1 is LGHDT and CDR2 YNNKEL (reference sequence). The CDR3 spells CASSPVEGGQPQHF. For the CDR3, the DNA is TGTGCCAGCAGCCCCGTAGAAGGGGGTCAGCCCCAGCATTTT.

The rearrangement uses TRBV7-2 and TRBJ2-3, with TRBD2 identical over 9 bases. CDR3 length: 16 amino acids. The V and J ends lost 3 bases and 3 bases, in that order; junction bases with no gene match: 7. CDR1 is SGHTA and CDR2 is FQGNSA in the germline V gene. CDR3 bases: TGTGCCAGCAGCTTTGGTAGCGGGGGCAATACAGATACGCAGTATTTT. It codes for CASSFGSGGNTDTQYF.

The V and J genes are TRBV10-3 and TRBJ1-4; D gene uncertain. V lost 0 bases and J lost 4, with 9 bases in between. This CDR3 comprises 15 residues. Germline-derived CDR1 and CDR2 are ENHRY and SYGVKD. The CDR3 DNA reads as TGTGCCATCAGTGAGTCGGTATCACTTAATGAAAAACTGTTTTTT. This translates into CAISESVSLNEKLFF.

The gene calls are TRBV11-2 and TRBJ1-6, with D uncertain. CDR3 length equals 17 residues. The V and J ends lost 1 base and 7 bases respectively, with 17 bases between them. The V gene's germline CDR1 is SGHAT and CDR2 FQNNGV. CDR3 loop: CASSLVIASSGNSPLHF. CDR3 DNA sequence: TGTGCCAGCAGCTTAGTTATAGCCTCCTCGGGGAATTCACCCCTCCACTTT.

V gene TRBV19 combines with J gene TRBJ1-5; 7 nucleotides agree with TRBD1. This CDR3 has 15 residues. J was trimmed by 6 bases and V by 7 bases; bases with no gene match: 12. Germline CDR1 LNHDA, CDR2 SQIVND (reference sequence). CDR3 sequence: CASTGARGSGQPQHF. For the CDR3, the DNA is TGTGCCAGTACAGGGGCCAGGGGGTCGGGTCAGCCCCAGCATTTT.

The genes are TRBV15 and TRBJ2-5; possibly TRBD2 for D (5 bases). V lost 6 bases and J 2 bases, leaving 13 bases between the germline ends. The CDR3 contains 14 residues. Germline V gene sequence: CDR1 LNHNV, CDR2 YYDKDF (reference sequence). The CDR3 nucleotides are TGTGCCACCAGATATGGAGGCGGACAAGAGACCCAGTACTTC. Protein sequence: CATRYGGGQETQYF.

The chain combines TRBV28 with TRBJ1-2, with D maybe TRBD1 (5 bases). The CDR3 extends over 13 amino acids. Trimming stripped 6 bases from V and 1 base from J, with 9 bases between. Per germline, CDR1 MDHEN and CDR2 SYDVKM. CDR3 in DNA: TGTGCCAGCAGGTCCCAGGGTAACTATGGCTACACCTTC. Translated: CASRSQGNYGYTF.

This clone was found a few times. The chain combines TRBV5-1 with TRBJ1-1, with 8 bases identical to TRBD1. This CDR3 region has 15 residues. The V gene's germline CDR1 is SGHRS and CDR2 YFSETQ. Trimming removed 1 base from V and 2 bases from J; junction bases left unmatched: 4. CDR3 DNA sequence: TGCGCCAGCAGCTTGTCAGGGGGCCTTAACACTGAAGCTTTCTTT. This encodes CASSLSGGLNTEAFF.

This clone was detected once. The V call is TRBV9, the J call TRBJ2-5; TRBD2 matches 10 bases. Germline V gene data show CDR1 as SGDLS and CDR2 as YYNGEE. V trimming: 0 bases; J trimming: 4 bases; junction bases outside the gene matches: 6. The CDR3 totals 16 residues. CDR3 nucleotide sequence: TGTGCCAGCAGCGTAGTAGGCCTAGCGGGGGCAGAGACCCAGTACTTC. Encoded protein: CASSVVGLAGAETQYF.

The chain employs TRBV9 and TRBJ2-1; TRBD1 agrees at 7 bases. Germline assignment: CDR1 SGDLS and CDR2 YYNGEE. J was trimmed by 10 bases and V by 3 bases; bases with no gene match: 13. The CDR3 sequence is 15 residues long. DNA for the CDR3: TGTGCCAGCAGCGCAGGGGGAAACAGCCAGGGCGAGCAGTTCTTC. Its protein product is CASSAGGNSQGEQFF.

This sequence joins TRBV5-4 and TRBJ2-6; D is possibly TRBD2 (6 bases). The CDR3 loop spans 16 amino acids. The germline CDR1 and CDR2 sequences are SGHNT and YYREEE (reference sequence). V lost 0 bases and J 0 bases, leaving 7 bases between the germline ends. CDR3 in DNA: TGTGCCAGCAGCTTGGGGGGGGACTCTGGGGCCAACGTCCTGACTTTC. The encoded protein is CASSLGGDSGANVLTF.

This sequence joins TRBV2 and TRBJ2-2; 8 bases agree with TRBD2. CDR1 and CDR2 from the germline V gene are SNHLY and FYNNEI. The V segment lost 10 bases and the J segment 6 bases; nucleotides outside the gene matches: 4. The CDR3 has 12 amino acids. The CDR3 is CATSGGPGELFF. CDR3 bases: TGTGCCACCTCGGGGGGGCCCGGGGAGCTGTTTTTT.

The chain links TRBV10-3 to TRBJ2-5; D call uncertain. Trimming left V 4 bases short and J 1 base short, with 10 bases between. Per the germline V gene, CDR1 is ENHRY and CDR2 is SYGVKD. The CDR3 covers 14 residues. Here the CDR3 DNA reads TGTGCCATCAGTGTCGCCGGTTTCCAAGAGACCCAGTACTTC. This sequence encodes CAISVAGFQETQYF.